This T cell receptor beta chain was sequenced for a study of cytomegalovirus exposure and HLA in healthy donors (dated by TCRdb to about 2017). With regard to the full study: An earlier analysis of some 500 of the donors reported about 290 Gb of sequence data and some 120 million unique TCR beta sequences from approximately 180 million T cells. All discovery cohort repertoires had been generated on a single sequencing platform. Typing coverage varied by locus: roughly 629-630 donors for A, B, C, DRB1 and DQB1; under 550 for DQA1; more than 600 for DPA1; 450 to 480 for DPB1. The later analysis used no new phenotypic data to find candidate immune exposures, relying instead on TCR beta sequences and their occurrence across donors. The study was designed to test whether signatures of past pathogen exposure could be identified by cataloging public T cell receptors. The study used immunosequencing to profile the T cell repertoires of 666 subjects and linked those repertoires to cytomegalovirus serostatus. A separate validation cohort of over 95 different subjects was used in addition to the roughly 700-subject first cohort. To predict cytomegalovirus infection status, the study combined high-throughput TCR immunosequencing, statistical association of individual TCRs with disease status, and machine learning. In a later genetic analysis, genome-wide SNP genotypes for about three fifths of the roughly 670 donors were used, and that subset was treated as a discovery cohort. The genetic ancestry cluster associated with self-reported Caucasian donors included about 81% of the roughly 360 genotyped donors. On average, roughly 240,000 unique TCR beta nucleotide sequences were sequenced per donor among more than 350 genotyped donors of the cohort, with around 19% of those sequences being non-productive. Donor age, sex, ethnicity and CMV serostatus were compiled together with the repertoire data. Because of strong linkage in the cohort, roughly five DR-DQ haplotypes were treated as single units for association and clustering. Around 300 gigabases of sequencing data and approximately 80 million unique TCR sequences were included in an early release covering several hundred HLA-typed donors. A later analysis re-analyzed previously published TCR beta repertoires from 550 to 700 donors and added high-resolution HLA genotyping to study TCR occurrence patterns. An earlier analysis of approximately 500 of the donors applied high-throughput TCR beta sequencing to assess whether each TCR beta V gene segment acted as functional or pseudogenic. Both class I and class II loci were covered by HLA typing, at four-digit resolution. General findings and caveats noted by the study authors: In a later analysis, several top co-occurrence clusters were reported to appear linked to parvovirus B19, influenza, CMV and Epstein-Barr virus. When HLA alleles, especially DR and DQ, strongly co-occurred, TCR associations were difficult to assign to individual alleles. A later analysis found that TCR association rates varied across HLA loci, with DRB1 alleles showing the most associated TCRs and HLA-C alleles the fewest. The only immune exposure information available for the cohort was CMV serostatus. In vitro tests confirmed that a few of the cytomegalovirus-associated TCR beta chains recognize cytomegalovirus antigens. In the study, approximately 160 TCR beta chains were listed as associated with cytomegalovirus. Because HLA typing was missing for some donors at each locus, association tests included only the typed subset. According to a later genetic analysis, donors in an Asian-associated ancestry cluster had fewer N-insertions in productive TCRs than the approximately 630-donor mean. A further reported finding was that TCR beta sequences accurately predicted the HLA-A and HLA-B alleles for most subjects in the first cohort. The classifier was reported to diagnose cytomegalovirus status with high specificity and sensitivity in both the original cohort and the validation cohort. Some IMGT-functional V segments, including TRBV6-2 and TRBV6-3, could not be told apart with the 87-base-pair reads, so those segments were excluded. In a later analysis, HLA-associated TCR beta chains were found to be more clonally expanded and to have lower generation probabilities than equally common non-associated chains. While some public TCRs were present in many individuals, most TCR sequences turned up only very rarely across donors. An association between a missense DCLRE1C variant and V-gene and J-gene trimming of TCR beta chains was found in a later genetic analysis and replicated in an independent cohort. An earlier analysis of roughly 570 of the donors showed that most TCR beta V segments appeared in productive rearrangements either about 87% or about 30% of the time, which broadly matched IMGT annotations. A cluster of highly shared sequence variants was judged likely to represent a technical artifact of the sequencing pipeline. Presence/absence analyses assumed roughly uniform sequencing depth across donors, an assumption that may not hold. This cohort had only TCR beta chains sequenced, and the lack of alpha or paired-chain data limited which features could be detected. The authors suggested that the approach could potentially be extended to other disease states and immunological phenotypes. According to a later analysis, most CMV-associated TCR beta chains appeared to be HLA-restricted, and the HLA associations seemed to be driven largely by CMV exposure. In a later analysis, 15,000 to 20,000 TCR beta sequences were associated with specific HLA alleles at a false discovery rate of 0.05. Linkage disequilibrium might explain the correlated functional status among segregating V segments, but an unknown experimental factor could not be excluded. Because counts were too low, roughly 16 rarely observed V segments, including chromosome 9 orphons, were left out of the earlier analysis of a few hundred of the donors.

Libraries came from the immunoSEQ multiplex PCR assay. For the multiplex PCR, a mixture combining 60 forward primers for TCR Vbeta segments and 13 reverse primers for TCR Jbeta segments was used. Amplification of the CDR3 region of rearranged TCR beta genes was performed with a multiplex PCR assay on genomic DNA. The Illumina HiSeq System was used to sequence the amplified TCR beta libraries as 87-base-pair reads. The study's processing was this. A later analysis counted about 80 million unique TCR beta chains across the 550 to 800 repertoires, and 10 million to 12 million of these chains were shared by at least two donors. To remove PCR and sequencing errors, raw reads were error-corrected and collapsed into unique sequences using a nearest-neighbor algorithm that merged closely related sequences. To assign V, D and J gene segments, CDR3 sequences were aligned to IMGT reference sequences. For a sequence to be retained, at least a six-nucleotide match to both a V gene segment and a J gene segment was required. A rearrangement was called productive if the CDR3 had no stop codons and remained in frame with V and J, and every other rearrangement was called non-productive. CDR3 was defined according to IMGT convention as the region running from the second conserved V-encoded cysteine to the conserved J-encoded phenylalanine. The earlier analysis of 500 to 650 of the donors excluded any sequence lacking an unambiguous match to a single V gene segment. An earlier analysis of 500 to 600 of the donors classified V segments as functional when productive rearrangements were above 56.7% and as segregating when the standard deviation between donors was above 5%. A statistical classification framework was built to diagnose cytomegalovirus status from the catalog of TCR beta chain sequences. A later analysis assigned V and J genes by comparing TCR nucleotide sequences with IMGT/GENE-DB human TR gene sequences. A later analysis assigned CDR3 sequences and most-parsimonious VDJ recombination scenarios with the TCRdist pipeline. In a later analysis, every TCR beta chain was defined by the combination of its CDR3 amino acid sequence and its V-gene family, and reads without a unique V-gene family were dropped. To address suspected cross-contamination and a sequencing artifact, a later analysis removed a few hundred highly shared, low-generation-probability nucleotide sequences. In a later analysis, a clonal expansion index was calculated for each public chain from normalized within-repertoire ranks of inferred template counts. A later analysis computed generation probabilities with a VDJ recombination model fitted to out-of-frame rearrangements, and checked the results against IGoR. In a later analysis, TCR-TCR, TCR-HLA and TCR-CMV co-occurrence was scored with hypergeometric tests, and a repertoire-size bias correction was applied to TCR pairs. To estimate false discovery rates, a later analysis permuted the HLA or CMV assignments 20 times. In a later analysis, co-occurring TCRs were grouped with DBSCAN, and TCRdist sequence similarity was added when clustering was performed within HLA-allele-positive subsets. For co-occurrence clustering, repertoires with fewer than 30,000 or more than 120,000 public chains were excluded, along with a handful of repertoires with anomalous nucleotide sharing. Imported from immuneACCESS, the table was reduced by TCRdb to in-frame sequences with V and J called. These copies leave out some clones; in studies compared against another copy, an unresolved V gene accounts for under half, and the cause of the remainder is not known. Clone size and the V and J calls come from that table; the DNA yielded D and trimming. The table for this sample lists roughly 160,000 clones; 79% of them were counted only once. The top ten clonotypes cover roughly 2% of the sample.

The cohort comprised some 680 healthy bone marrow donors. Cohort members were all nominally healthy when sampled, although unrecorded immune exposures were likely present. The donor tested CMV seronegative, placing the donor among the 350 to 400 seronegative members of the cohort. A peripheral blood sample was collected from each donor, and TCR beta sequencing was performed on peripheral blood mononuclear cells. Genomic DNA was extracted from the blood cell samples with the Qiagen DNeasy Blood Extraction Kit. A remark on this clone: Which antigen it targets is not known. An end of the junction differs from the germline gene, which may be a read error.

CDR1 and CDR2 are drawn from the germline V gene: SGHNT, YENEEA. The cysteine opens and the phenylalanine closes a CDR3 of 16 amino acids. Only CDR3 DNA is held: 48 bases, read in frame from base 1. Sample: PBMCs. The chain is made from TRBV11-3 and TRBJ2-4; the D segment could be TRBD2, given 6 matching bases. The sequence came from a man aged 40-49 years in good health and CMV-seronegative. The DNA is as follows: TGTGCCAGCAGCCTCGGGGGAGGTAGAGCCAAAAACAGTCAGTACTTC. Its protein reads: CASSLGGGRAKNSQYF.